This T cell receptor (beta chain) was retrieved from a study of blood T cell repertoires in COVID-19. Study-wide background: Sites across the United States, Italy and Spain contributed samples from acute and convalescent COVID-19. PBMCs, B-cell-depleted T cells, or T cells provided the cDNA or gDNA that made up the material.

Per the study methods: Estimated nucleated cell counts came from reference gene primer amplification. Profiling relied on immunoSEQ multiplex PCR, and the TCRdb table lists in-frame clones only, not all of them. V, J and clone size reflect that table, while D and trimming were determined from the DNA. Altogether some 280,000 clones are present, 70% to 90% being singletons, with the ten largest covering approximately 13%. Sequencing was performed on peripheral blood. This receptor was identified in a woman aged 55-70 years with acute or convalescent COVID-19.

The CDR3 DNA reads TGTGCCAGCAGGGATCTGACAGCAACAGATACGCAGTATTTT. Its translation is CASRDLTATDTQYF. The chain carries TRBV7-9 and TRBJ2-3; D is possibly TRBD1 (5 bases). The V end lost 6 bases, the J end lost 3 bases, and 13 bases lay between the germline ends. CDR3 size: 14 residues. Germline V gene lookup returns CDR1 SEHNR and CDR2 FQNEAQ (reference sequence).